This T cell receptor beta chain was identified in a study of OX40 agonist ivuxolimab in advanced cancers. For the wider study: Ivuxolimab, which targeted the costimulatory receptor OX40 (CD134), was an agonistic, fully human IgG2 monoclonal antibody. Intravenous ivuxolimab was administered to patients every 2 weeks at six dose levels: 0.01, 0.1, 0.3, 1.5, 3 and 10 mg/kg. Among the roughly 52 dose-escalation patients, approximately 20 had hepatocellular carcinoma, about 15 melanoma, 9 renal cell carcinoma and 9 head and neck cancer. The dose-escalation cohort was around 84% male with a mean age of about 54 years, ranging from roughly 23 to 90. Patients were allowed to have had prior anti-PD-1, anti-PD-L1 or anti-CTLA-4 therapy, and approximately 39% of the dose-escalation patients had been treated with checkpoint inhibitors. Partial responses occurred in three dose-escalation patients: two with cutaneous melanoma and one with hepatocellular carcinoma. The purpose of peripheral TCRbeta sequencing was to test whether ivuxolimab changed TCR sequence diversity and led to clonal T-cell expansion. The paper describes the monotherapy dose-escalation part (N of about 50 patients) of the phase I trial of ivuxolimab.

Of note for this clone: What this receptor recognizes is not known. Per-base qualities were not stored, and no clone one base away is much larger.

Study-level results and caveats: At doses of 0.1 to 3.0 mg/kg, clonal expansion of both CD4+ and CD8+ T cells in blood was seen between baseline and week 6. In partial responders in the 0.1-3.0 mg/kg groups, normalized peripheral clonal expansion was found to be among the lowest, especially among CD8+ T cells. After ivuxolimab, more expanded clones were found on average in CD8+ T cells than in CD4+ T cells. The antigen specificity of the peripheral T cells that underwent clonal expansion was not determined. Low levels of normalized T-cell clonal expansion were also seen in some nonresponding patients.

For sequencing of the TCRbeta CDR3 region, genomic DNA was extracted from the sorted cells. TCRbeta CDR3 regions were sequenced using the immunoSEQ Assay. The table comes from immuneACCESS by way of TCRdb, which keeps in-frame sequences with V and J called. Part of the clones is missing from these tables; in studies checked, under half for an unresolved V gene and the rest for unknown reasons. Recorded for this sample are 45,000 to 50,000 clones; roughly 90% of them occurred a single time. Around 20% of the sample is taken by the ten largest. The CDR3 spans 14 residues, from the cysteine through the phenylalanine. The retained sequence is limited to the CDR3, 42 bases, with the frame set at the first base. As encoded in the germline V gene (reference sequence), CDR1 is LNHDA while CDR2 is SQIVND. V is clipped by 5 bases and J by 7 bases, and the sequence between their germline boundaries is 15 bases long.

The trial excluded patients who had a history of autoimmune disease or who were on systemic immunosuppression. In every dose cohort, peripheral blood was drawn for TCR sequencing at baseline, cycle 4 day 1, and cycle 7 day 1. Samples came from an open-label, multicenter, first-in-human phase I dose-escalation trial of ivuxolimab. Adults with locally advanced or metastatic melanoma, renal cell carcinoma, hepatocellular carcinoma or head and neck squamous cell carcinoma were enrolled in the trial. CD4+ and CD8+ T cells were sorted separately from peripheral blood before TCR sequencing. In this chain, TRBV19 is recombined with TRBJ2-1; the D call is tentative, TRBD1 or TRBD2, as each matches 5 bases. The source material was CD4+ or CD8+ T cells sorted from blood, sampled in a trial of the OX40 agonist ivuxolimab. This sequence originates from an adult with an advanced solid tumor such as melanoma, head and neck, liver or kidney cancer. The DNA sequence is as follows: TGTGCCAGTAGTGAGGGGCAAAGTGCGAATGAGCAGTTCTTC. It translates as CASSEGQSANEQFF.